The T cell receptor beta chain described here comes from a study of cytotoxic CD8 clonotypes in ibrutinib-treated CLL. Study summary: After median roughly 70 months, about 14 stayed in remission, approximately twelve progressed; responses roughly 25 partial, 2 complete. Study-wide results and caveats: Circulating CD8+ T-cell counts were tracked by baseline clonality, which exceeded that of age-matched healthy donors. Before falling back toward baseline at progression, clonality had risen at the time of ibrutinib response.

Worth noting for this clone: The target antigen is unknown.

Deep sequencing aimed at 1 in 200,000 to 1 in 1 million T cells' resolution. Produced via immunoSEQ multiplex PCR; TCRdb's table is partial and in-frame only. The data contain fewer than 300,000 clones, less than 85% of them singletons. CDR3 size: 15 residues. V lost 4 bases, J lost 0 bases, and 11 bases lay in between. The V gene's germline CDR1 is SGHRS and CDR2 YFSETQ. The chain joins TRBV5-1 to TRBJ2-1, with a possible D match to TRBD2 (6 bases). This receptor was obtained from a human donor with chronic lymphocytic leukemia. The material was PBMCs, obtained at disease progression, from a patient treated with ibrutinib. This CDR3 reads CASSERVSSYNEQFF. The CDR3 DNA reads TGCGCCAGCAGCGAGCGGGTTAGCTCCTACAATGAGCAGTTCTTC.